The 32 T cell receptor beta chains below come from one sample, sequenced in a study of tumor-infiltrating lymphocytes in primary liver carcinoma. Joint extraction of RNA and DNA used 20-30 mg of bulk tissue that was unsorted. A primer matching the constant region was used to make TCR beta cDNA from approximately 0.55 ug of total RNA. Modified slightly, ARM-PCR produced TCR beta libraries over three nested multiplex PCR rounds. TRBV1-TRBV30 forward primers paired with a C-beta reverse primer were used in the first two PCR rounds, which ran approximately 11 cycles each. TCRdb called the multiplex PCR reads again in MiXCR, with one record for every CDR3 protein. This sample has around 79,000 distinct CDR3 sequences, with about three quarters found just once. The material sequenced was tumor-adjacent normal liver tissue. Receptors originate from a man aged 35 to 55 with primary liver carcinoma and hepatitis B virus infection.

CDR3 amino acids: CAISEGGRDEQFF. In DNA form, the CDR3 reads TGTGCCATCAGCGAGGGGGGGAGGGATGAGCAGTTCTTC. The J gene is TRBJ2-1, the V gene TRBV12-3 or TRBV12-4, with a possible D match to TRBD2 (7 bases). This CDR3 spans 13 amino acids. V dropped 10 bases and J dropped 8 bases, with 18 bases sitting between them.

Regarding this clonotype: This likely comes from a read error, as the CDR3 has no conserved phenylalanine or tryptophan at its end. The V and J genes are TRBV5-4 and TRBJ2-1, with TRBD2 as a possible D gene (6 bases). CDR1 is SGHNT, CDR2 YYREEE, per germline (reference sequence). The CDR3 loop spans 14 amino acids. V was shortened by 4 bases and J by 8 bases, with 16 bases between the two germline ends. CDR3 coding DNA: TGTGCCAGCAGCCTTAGTGGGAGGAAGGATGAGCAGTTCTTA. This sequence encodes CASSLSGRKDEQFL.

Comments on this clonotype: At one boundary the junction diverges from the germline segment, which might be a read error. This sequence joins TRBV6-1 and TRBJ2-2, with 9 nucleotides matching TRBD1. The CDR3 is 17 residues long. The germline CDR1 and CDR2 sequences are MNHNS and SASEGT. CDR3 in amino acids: CAISEGRQGDTTGELFF. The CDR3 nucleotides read TGTGCCATCAGTGAGGGGAGACAGGGGGATACCACCGGGGAACTGTTTTTT.

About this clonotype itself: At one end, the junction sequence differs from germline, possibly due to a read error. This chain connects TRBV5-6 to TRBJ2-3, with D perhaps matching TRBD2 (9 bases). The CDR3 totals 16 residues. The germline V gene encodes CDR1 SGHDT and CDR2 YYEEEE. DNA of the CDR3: TGTGCCAGCAGCATCTACAGGGGGACTAGCACAGATACGCGGTATTTT. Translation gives CASSIYRGTSTDTRYF.

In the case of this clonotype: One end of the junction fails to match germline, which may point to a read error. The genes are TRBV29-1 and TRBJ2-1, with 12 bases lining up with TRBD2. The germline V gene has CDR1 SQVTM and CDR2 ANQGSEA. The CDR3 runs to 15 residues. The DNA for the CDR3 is TGCAGCGTTGGGCTAGCGGGAGGGTTCTACAATGAGCAGTTATTC. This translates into CSVGLAGGFYNEQLF.

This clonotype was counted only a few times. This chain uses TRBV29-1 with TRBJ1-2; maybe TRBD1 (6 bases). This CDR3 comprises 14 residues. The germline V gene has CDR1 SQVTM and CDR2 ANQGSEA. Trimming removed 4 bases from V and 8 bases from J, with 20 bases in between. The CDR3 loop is CSVVDGGALKGYTF. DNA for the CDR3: TGCAGCGTTGTGGACGGGGGCGCTTTGAAGGGCTACACCTTC.

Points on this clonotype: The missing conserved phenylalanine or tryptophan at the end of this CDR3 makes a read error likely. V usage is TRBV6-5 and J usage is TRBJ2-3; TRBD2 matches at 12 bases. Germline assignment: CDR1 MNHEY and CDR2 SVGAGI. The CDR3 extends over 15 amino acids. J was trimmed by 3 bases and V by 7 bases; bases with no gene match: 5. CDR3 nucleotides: TGTGCCAGCAACCCCGGACTAGCGGGAACAGATACGCAGTATGTT. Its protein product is CASNPGLAGTDTQYV.

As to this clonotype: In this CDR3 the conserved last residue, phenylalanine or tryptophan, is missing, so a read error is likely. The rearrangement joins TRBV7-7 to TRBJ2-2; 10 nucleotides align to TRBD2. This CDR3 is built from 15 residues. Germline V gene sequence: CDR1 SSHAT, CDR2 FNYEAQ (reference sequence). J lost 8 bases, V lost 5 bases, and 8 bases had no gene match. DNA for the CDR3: TGTGCCAGCAGCCCTGCTAGCGGGAGATCGGGGGAGCTGTTTCTT. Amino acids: CASSPASGRSGELFL.

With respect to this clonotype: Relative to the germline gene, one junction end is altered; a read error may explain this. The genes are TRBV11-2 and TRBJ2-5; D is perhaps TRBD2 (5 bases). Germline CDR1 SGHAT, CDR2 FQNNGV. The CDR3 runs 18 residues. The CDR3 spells CTSSLARLALGKKETRYF. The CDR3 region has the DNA TGTACCAGTAGCTTAGCGAGGCTAGCCCTGGGAAAAAAAGAGACCCGGTACTTC.

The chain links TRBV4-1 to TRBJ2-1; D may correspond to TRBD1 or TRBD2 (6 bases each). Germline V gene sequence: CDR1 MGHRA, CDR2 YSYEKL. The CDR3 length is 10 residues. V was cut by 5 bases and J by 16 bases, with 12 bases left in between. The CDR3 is CASSAGHQFF. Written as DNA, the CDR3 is TGCGCCAGCAGCGCGGGACACCAATTCTTC.

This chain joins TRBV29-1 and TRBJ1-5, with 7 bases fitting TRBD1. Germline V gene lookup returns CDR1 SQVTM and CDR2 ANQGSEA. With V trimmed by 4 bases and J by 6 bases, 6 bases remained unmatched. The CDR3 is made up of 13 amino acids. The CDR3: CSVVGQVSQPQHF. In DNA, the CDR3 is TGCAGCGTTGTCGGACAGGTCAGTCAGCCCCAGCATTTT.

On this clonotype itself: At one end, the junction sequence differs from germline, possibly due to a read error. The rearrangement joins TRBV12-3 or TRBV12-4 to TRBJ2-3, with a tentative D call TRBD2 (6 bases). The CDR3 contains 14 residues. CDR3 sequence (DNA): TGTGCCAGCAGCTTCGGGGGTCTCACAGATACGCGGTATTTT. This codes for CASSFGGLTDTRYF.

The CDR3 nucleotides read TGTGCCAGCAGCTACCGGGACGGACCCTACACAGATACGCAGTATTTT. Its protein product is CASSYRDGPYTDTQYF. This chain links TRBV5-6 with TRBJ2-3; D may match TRBD1 or TRBD2 (5 bases each). This CDR3 has 16 amino acids. V lost 3 bases, J lost 2 bases, and 16 bases lay in between. Per the germline V gene, CDR1 is SGHDT and CDR2 is YYEEEE. Together with reference TRBV5-6 and TRBJ2-3, the CDR3 gives the full variable domain: DAGVTQSPTHLIKTRGQQVTLRCSPKSGHDTVSWYQQALGQGPQFIFQYYEEEERQRGNFPDRFSGHQFPNYSSELNVNALLLGDSALYLCASSYRDGPYTDTQYFGPGTRLTVL.

For the CDR3, the DNA is TGTGCCAGCAGTAACTTGACCCACCAGGATGAGCAGTTCTTC. Residues: CASSNLTHQDEQFF. The J gene is TRBJ2-1, the V gene TRBV6-2 or TRBV6-3; D not resolved. The CDR3 runs to 14 residues. Germline loops: CDR1 MNHEY, CDR2 SVGEGT. V lost 5 bases, J lost 8 bases, and 16 bases lay in between.

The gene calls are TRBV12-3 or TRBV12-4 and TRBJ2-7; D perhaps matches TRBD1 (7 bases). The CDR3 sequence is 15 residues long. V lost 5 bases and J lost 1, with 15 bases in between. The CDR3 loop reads CASSRGAGGSYEQYF. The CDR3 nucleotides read TGTGCCAGCAGTAGGGGGGCAGGGGGTTCCTACGAGCAGTACTTC.

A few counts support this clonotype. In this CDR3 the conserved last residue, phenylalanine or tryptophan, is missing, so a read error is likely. CDR3 nucleotides: TGCAGCGTTGCAGGTGTTCCCTCATACGAGCAGTACTTA. This sequence encodes CSVAGVPSYEQYL. The chain has TRBV29-1 and TRBJ2-7; no clear D. V was shortened by 4 bases and J by 4 bases, with 14 bases between the two germline ends. Germline CDR1 SQVTM, CDR2 ANQGSEA. The CDR3 is 13 residues long.

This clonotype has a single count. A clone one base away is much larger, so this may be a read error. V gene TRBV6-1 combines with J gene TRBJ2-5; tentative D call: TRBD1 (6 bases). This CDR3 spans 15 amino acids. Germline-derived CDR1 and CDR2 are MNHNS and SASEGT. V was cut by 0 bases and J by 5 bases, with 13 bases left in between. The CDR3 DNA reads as TGTGCCAGCAGTGAAGCGGCAGGGGCCGAGGAGACCCAGTACTTC. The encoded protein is CASSEAAGAEETQYF.

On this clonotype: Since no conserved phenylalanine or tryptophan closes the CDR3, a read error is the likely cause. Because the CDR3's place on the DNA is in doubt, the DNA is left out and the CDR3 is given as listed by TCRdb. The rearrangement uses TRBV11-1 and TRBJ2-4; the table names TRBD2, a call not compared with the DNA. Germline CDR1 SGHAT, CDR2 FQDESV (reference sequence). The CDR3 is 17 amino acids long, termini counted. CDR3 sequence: CASSFHGTSGTKNIKYL.

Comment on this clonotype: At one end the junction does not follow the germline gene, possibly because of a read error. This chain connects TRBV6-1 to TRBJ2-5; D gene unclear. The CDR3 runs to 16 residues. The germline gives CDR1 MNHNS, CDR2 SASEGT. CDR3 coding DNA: TGTGCGAGCAGTGAAGTTGTTCTAATGAACCAAGAGACCCAGTACTTC. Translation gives CASSEVVLMNQETQYF.

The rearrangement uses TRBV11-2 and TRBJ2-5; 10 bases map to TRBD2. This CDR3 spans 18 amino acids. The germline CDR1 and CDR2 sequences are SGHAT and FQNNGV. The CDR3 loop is CVGNLDPWSSGRGETQYF. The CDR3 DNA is TGTGTCGGCAACTTAGATCCGTGGTCTAGCGGGAGAGGAGAGACCCAGTACTTC.

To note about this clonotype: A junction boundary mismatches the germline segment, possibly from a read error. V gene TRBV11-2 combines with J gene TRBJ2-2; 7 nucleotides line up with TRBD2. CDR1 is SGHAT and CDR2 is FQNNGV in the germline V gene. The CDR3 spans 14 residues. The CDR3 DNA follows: TGTGCCAGCAGCAAGGGCGGGAGCCCCGGGGAGCTGCTTTTT. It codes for CASSKGGSPGELLF.

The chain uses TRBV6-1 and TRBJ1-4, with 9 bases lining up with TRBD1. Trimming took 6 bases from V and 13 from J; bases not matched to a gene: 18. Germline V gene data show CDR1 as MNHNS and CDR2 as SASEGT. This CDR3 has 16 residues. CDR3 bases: TGTGCCAGCAGGTTGCCCCCGGGACAGGGCCCCCATCGACTGTTTTTT. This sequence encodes CASRLPPGQGPHRLFF.

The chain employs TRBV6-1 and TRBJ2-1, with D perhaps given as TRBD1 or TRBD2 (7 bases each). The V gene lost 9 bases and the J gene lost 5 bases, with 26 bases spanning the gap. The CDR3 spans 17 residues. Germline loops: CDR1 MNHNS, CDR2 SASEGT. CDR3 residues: CASMGRDSRAWDNEQFF. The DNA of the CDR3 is TGTGCCAGTATGGGGAGGGACAGTCGAGCCTGGGACAATGAGCAGTTCTTC.

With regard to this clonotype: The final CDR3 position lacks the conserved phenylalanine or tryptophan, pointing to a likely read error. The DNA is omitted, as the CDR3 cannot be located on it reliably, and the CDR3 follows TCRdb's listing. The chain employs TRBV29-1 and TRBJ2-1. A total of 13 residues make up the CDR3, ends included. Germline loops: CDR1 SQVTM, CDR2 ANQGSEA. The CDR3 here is CSVGVPFRNERFL.

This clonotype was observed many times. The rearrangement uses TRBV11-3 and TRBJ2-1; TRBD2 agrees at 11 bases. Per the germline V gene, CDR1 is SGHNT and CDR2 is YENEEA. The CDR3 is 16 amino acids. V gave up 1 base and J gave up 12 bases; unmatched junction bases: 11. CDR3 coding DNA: TGTGCCAGCAGCTTAGGTATAGCGGGAGGGCGAAGTGGGCAGTTCTTC. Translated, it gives CASSLGIAGGRSGQFF.

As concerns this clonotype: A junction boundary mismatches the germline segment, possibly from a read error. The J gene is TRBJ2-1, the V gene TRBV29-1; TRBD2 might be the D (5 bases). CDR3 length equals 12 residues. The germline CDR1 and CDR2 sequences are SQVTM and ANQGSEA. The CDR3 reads CSVEGLGSEQFF. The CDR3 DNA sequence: TGCAGCGTTGAGGGTCTAGGGAGTGAGCAGTTCTTT.

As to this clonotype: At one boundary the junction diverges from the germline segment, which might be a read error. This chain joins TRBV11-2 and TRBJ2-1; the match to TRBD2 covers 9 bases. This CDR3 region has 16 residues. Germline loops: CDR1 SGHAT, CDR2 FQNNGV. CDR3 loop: CVSSLEFLAGMSEQFF. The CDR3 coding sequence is TGTGTCAGCAGCCTAGAGTTCCTAGCGGGAATGAGTGAGCAGTTCTTC.

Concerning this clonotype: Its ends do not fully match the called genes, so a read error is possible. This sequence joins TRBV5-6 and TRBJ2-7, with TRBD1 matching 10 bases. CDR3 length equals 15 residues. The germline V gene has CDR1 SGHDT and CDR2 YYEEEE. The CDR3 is CASSPGQGELYEQHF. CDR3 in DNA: TGTGCCAGCAGCCCCGGACAGGGGGAACTCTACGAGCAGCACTTC.

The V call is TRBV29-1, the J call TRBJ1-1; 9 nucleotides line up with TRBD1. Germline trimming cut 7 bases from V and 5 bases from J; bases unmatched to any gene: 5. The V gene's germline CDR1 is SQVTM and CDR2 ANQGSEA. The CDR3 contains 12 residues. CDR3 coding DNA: TGCAGCGCGATGGGGACAGGGACTGAAGCTTTCTTT. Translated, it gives CSAMGTGTEAFF.

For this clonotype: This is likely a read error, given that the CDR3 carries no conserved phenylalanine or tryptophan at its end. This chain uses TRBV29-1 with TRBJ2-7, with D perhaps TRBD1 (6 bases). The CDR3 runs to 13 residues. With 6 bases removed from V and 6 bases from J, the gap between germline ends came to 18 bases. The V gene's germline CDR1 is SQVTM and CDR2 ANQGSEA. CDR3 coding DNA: TGCAGCGTCGGTGTGGGACAACTTGTCGAGCAGTACATC. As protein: CSVGVGQLVEQYI.

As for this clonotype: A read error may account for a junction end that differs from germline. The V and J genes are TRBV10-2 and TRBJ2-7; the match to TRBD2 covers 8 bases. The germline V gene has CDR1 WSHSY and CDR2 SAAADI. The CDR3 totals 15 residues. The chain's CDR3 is CASQLAGGIPYEQYF. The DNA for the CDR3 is TGCGCCAGCCAGCTAGCGGGTGGGATACCCTACGAGCAGTATTTC.

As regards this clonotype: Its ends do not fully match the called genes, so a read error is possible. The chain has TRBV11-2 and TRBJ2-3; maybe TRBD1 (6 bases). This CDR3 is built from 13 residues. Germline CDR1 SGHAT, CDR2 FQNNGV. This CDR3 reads CASIYDRMYTQYF. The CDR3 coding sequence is TGTGCAAGCATCTACGACAGGATGTATACGCAGTATTTT.